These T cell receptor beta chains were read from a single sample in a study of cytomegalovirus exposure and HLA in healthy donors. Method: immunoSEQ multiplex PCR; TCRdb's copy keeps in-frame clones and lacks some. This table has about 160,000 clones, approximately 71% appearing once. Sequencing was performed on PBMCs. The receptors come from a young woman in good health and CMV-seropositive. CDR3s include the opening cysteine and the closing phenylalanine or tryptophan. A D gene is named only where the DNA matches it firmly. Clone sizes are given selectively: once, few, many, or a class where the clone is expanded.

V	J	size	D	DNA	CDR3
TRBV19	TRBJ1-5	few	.	TGTGCCAGTAGCTGGACGGTGGGGGCCCGCAATCAGCCCCAGCATTTT	CASSWTVGARNQPQHF
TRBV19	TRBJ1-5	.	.	TGTGCCAGTAGTCCGGGACAAAAGAATCAGCCCCAGCATTTT	CASSPGQKNQPQHF
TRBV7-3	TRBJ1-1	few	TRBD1	TGTGCCAGCAGCTCGGGGACAGGGCCTGAAGCTTTCTTT	CASSSGTGPEAFF
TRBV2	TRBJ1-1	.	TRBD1	TGTGCCAGCAGGAGAACGACAGGGTTAGGCACTGAAGCTTTCTTT	CASRRTTGLGTEAFF
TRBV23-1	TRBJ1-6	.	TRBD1	TGCGCCAGCAGTCAATCCCCCGGGACAGGGGATTATTCACCCCTCCACTTT	CASSQSPGTGDYSPLHF
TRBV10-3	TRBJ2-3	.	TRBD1	TGTGCCATCAGTGACGGACAGGGTACAGATACGCAGTATTTT	CAISDGQGTDTQYF
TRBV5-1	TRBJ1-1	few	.	TGCGCCAGCAGTACCGGACTTGAAGCTTTCTTT	CASSTGLEAFF
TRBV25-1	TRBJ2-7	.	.	TGTGCCAGCAGTCAGTCCAGGGGACGCTCCTACGAGCAGTACTTC	CASSQSRGRSYEQYF
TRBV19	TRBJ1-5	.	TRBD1	TGTGCCAGTAGTTATTCGGGACAGGACAATCAGCCCCAGCATTTT	CASSYSGQDNQPQHF
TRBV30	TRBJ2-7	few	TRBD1	TGTGCCTGGAGGGGGGACAGCAACTACGAGCAGTACTTC	CAWRGDSNYEQYF
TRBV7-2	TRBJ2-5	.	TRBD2	TGTGCCAGCAGCTCCTCGACTAGCGGGGGGCAAGAGACCCAGTACTTC	CASSSSTSGGQETQYF
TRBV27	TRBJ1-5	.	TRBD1	TGTGCCAGCAGTTCGTGGACAGGGGGAGGCAATCAGCCCCAGCATTTT	CASSSWTGGGNQPQHF
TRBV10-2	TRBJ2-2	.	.	TGCGCCAGCAGTGAGTTCGCACCTAGCGTGAACACCGGGGAGCTGTTTTTT	CASSEFAPSVNTGELFF
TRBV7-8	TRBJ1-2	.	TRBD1	TGTGCCAGCAGCCCAGGACAGGGCGACTATGGCTACACCTTC	CASSPGQGDYGYTF
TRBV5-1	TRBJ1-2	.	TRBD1	TGCGCCAGCAGCTACACAGGGGAAGTCCTCGACTATGGCTACACCTTC	CASSYTGEVLDYGYTF
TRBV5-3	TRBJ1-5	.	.	TGTGCCAGAAGCTTCGGGCAGCCCCAGCATTTT	CARSFGQPQHF
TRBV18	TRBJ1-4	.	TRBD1	TGTGCCAGCTCACCACCTAACAGGGGTTCTCTCCTGTTTTTT	CASSPPNRGSLLFF
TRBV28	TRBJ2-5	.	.	TGTGCCAGCAGTTTTCTGGCCTTTTCCCCCGAGACCCAGTACTTC	CASSFLAFSPETQYF
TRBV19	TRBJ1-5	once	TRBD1	TGTGCCAGTAGTACTTGGACAGGGGGCGAGGGTCAGCCCCAGCATTTT	CASSTWTGGEGQPQHF
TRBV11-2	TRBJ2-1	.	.	TGTGCCAGCAGCTTAGTATTAGCCTATGAGCAGTTCTTC	CASSLVLAYEQFF
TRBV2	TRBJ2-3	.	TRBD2	TGTGCCAGCAGGGGGCTAGCGGGAGGGCTCGACAACACAGATACGCAGTATTTT	CASRGLAGGLDNTDTQYF
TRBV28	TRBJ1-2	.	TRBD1	TGTGCCAGCAGTTTATGGGGACAGAATATATATGGCTACACCTTC	CASSLWGQNIYGYTF
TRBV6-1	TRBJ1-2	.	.	TGTGCCAGCAGTGAAGGTCTAGCTAACTATGGCTACACCTTC	CASSEGLANYGYTF
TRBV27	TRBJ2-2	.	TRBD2	TGTGCCAGCAGTCCTTTGTCCCCTAGAGCGGGAGGTCCGGTCGGGGAGCTGTTTTTT	CASSPLSPRAGGPVGELFF
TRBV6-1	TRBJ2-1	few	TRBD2	TGTGCCGGCGGACTAGGGAATGAGCAGTTCTTC	CAGGLGNEQFF
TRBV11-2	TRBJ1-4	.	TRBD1	TGTGCCAGCAGTCCGGGACAGACATTCAAAGTAAAGAATGAAAAACTGTTTTTT	CASSPGQTFKVKNEKLFF
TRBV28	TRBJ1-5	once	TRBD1	TGTGCCAGCAGGCCAGGGGGCGTTAATCAGCCCCAGCATTTT	CASRPGGVNQPQHF
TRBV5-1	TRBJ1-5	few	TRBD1	TGCGCCAGCAGCCCAGGGGGGATCTCCCGTAATCAGCCCCAGCATTTT	CASSPGGISRNQPQHF
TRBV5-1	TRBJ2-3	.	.	TGCGCCAGCAGCTTGGGGGGCATCACAGATACGCAGTATTTT	CASSLGGITDTQYF
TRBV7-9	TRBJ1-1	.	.	TGTGCCAGCAGCTTAGTGGGGGCCATGAACACTGAAGCTTTCTTT	CASSLVGAMNTEAFF
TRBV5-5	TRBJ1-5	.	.	TGTGCCAGCAGCTTTGAACAGAATAATCAGCCCCAGCATTTT	CASSFEQNNQPQHF
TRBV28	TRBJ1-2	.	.	TGTGCCAGCAGTTTGGCCCGCTATGGCTACACCTTC	CASSLARYGYTF
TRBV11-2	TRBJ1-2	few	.	TGTGCCAGCAGCTTGGAAGGGGCACGAGGCTACACCTTC	CASSLEGARGYTF
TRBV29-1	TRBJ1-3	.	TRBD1	TGCAGCGTGAGGACAGGCTCTGGAAACACCATATATTTT	CSVRTGSGNTIYF
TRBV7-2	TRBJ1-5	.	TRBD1	TGTGCCAGCAGCTTGACAGGGAGGATCATCAATCAGCCCCAGCATTTT	CASSLTGRIINQPQHF
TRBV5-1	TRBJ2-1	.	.	TGCGCCAGCAGCTTGGGGCAGGGGCGTTGGGATGAGCAGTTCTTC	CASSLGQGRWDEQFF
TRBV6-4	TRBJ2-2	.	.	TGTGCCAGCAGTGATAGTTCCACCGGGGAGCTGTTTTTT	CASSDSSTGELFF
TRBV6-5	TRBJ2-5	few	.	TGTGCCAGCAGTCCCAGGACAGAGAGCCAAGAGACCCAGTACTTC	CASSPRTESQETQYF
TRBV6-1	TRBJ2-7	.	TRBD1	TGTGCCAGCAGTGAAGACGACAGGGTCCTCTCCTACGAGCAGTACTTC	CASSEDDRVLSYEQYF
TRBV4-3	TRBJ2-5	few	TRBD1	TGCGCCAGCAGCCAAAATGTCAGGGGGCGGGAGACCCAGTACTTC	CASSQNVRGRETQYF
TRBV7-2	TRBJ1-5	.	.	TGTGCCAGCAGCCCTCAGAGCAATCAGCCCCAGCATTTT	CASSPQSNQPQHF
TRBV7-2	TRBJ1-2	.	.	TGTGCCAGCAGACAACAGGTGGGAGGAGCTGGCTACACCTTC	CASRQQVGGAGYTF
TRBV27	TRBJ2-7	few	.	TGTGCCAGCAGTGGGGGGTTCTCCTACGAGCAGTACTTC	CASSGGFSYEQYF
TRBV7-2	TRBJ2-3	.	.	TGTGCCAGCAGCTCGTTACTAGCAGATACGCAGTATTTT	CASSSLLADTQYF
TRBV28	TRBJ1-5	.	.	TGTGCCAGCAGTTCCAGGGTAGATGGGCAGCCCCAGCATTTT	CASSSRVDGQPQHF